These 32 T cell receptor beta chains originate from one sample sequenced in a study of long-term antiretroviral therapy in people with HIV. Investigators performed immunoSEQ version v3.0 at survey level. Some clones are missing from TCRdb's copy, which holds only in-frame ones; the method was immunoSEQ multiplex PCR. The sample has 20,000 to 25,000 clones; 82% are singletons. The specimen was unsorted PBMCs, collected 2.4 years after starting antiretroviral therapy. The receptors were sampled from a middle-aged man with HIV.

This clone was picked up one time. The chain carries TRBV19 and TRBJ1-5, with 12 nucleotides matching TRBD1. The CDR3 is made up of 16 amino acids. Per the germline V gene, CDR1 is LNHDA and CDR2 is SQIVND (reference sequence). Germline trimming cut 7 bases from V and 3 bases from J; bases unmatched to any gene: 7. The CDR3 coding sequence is TGTGCCAGTATGACCGGGACAGGGGGCTTCAATCAGCCCCAGCATTTT. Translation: CASMTGTGGFNQPQHF.

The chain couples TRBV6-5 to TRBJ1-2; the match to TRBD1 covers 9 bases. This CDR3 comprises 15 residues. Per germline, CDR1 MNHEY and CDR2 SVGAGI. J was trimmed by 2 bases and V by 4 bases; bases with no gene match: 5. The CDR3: CASSLGTGINYGYTF. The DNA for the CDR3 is TGTGCCAGCAGTTTGGGGACAGGGATAAACTATGGCTACACCTTC.

The CDR3 is CASSLGLGSNYEQYF. In nucleotides, the CDR3 is TGTGCCAGCAGCTTAGGACTAGGGTCTAACTACGAGCAGTACTTC. The chain is built from TRBV7-2 and TRBJ2-7, with D possibly TRBD2 on 6 matching bases. Trimming removed 1 base from V and 3 bases from J, with 13 bases in between. Germline CDR1 SGHTA, CDR2 FQGNSA. The CDR3 extends over 15 amino acids.

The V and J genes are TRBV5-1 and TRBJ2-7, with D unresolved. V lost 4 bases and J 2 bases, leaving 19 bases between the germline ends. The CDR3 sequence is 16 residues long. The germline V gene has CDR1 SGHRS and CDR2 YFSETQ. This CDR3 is CASSRAMENLPYEQYF. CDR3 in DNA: TGCGCCAGCAGCAGGGCCATGGAGAACCTCCCCTACGAGCAGTACTTC.

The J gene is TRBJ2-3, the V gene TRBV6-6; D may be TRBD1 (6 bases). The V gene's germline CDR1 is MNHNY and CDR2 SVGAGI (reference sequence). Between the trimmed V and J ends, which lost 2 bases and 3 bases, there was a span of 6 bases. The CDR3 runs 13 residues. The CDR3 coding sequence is TGTGCCAGCAGTTACAGGGGGACAGATACGCAGTATTTT. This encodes CASSYRGTDTQYF.

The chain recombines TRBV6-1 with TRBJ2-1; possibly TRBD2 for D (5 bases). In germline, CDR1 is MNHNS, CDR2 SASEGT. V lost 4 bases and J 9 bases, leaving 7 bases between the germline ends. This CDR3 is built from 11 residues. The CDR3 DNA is TGTGCCAGCAGTGGCGGAGGTGAGCAGTTCTTC. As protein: CASSGGGEQFF.

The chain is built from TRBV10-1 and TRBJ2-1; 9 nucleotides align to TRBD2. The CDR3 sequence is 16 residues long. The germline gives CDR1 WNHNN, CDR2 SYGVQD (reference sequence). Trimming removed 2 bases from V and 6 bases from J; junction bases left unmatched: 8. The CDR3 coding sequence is TGCGCCAGCAGTGAGACAAGCGGGGGGCCCCTCAATGAGCAGTTCTTC. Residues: CASSETSGGPLNEQFF.

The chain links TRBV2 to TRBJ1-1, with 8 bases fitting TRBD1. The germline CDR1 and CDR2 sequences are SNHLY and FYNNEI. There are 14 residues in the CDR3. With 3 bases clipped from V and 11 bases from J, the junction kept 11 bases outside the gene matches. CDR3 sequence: CASSDPRDPGGAFF. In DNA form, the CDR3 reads TGTGCCAGCAGTGACCCCCGGGACCCAGGGGGCGCTTTCTTT.

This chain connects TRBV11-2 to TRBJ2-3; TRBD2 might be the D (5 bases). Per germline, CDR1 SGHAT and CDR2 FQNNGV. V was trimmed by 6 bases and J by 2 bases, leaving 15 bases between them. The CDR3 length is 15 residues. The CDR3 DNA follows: TGTGCCAGCAGAAGCGGCTCCTCCCACACAGATACGCAGTATTTT. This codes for CASRSGSSHTDTQYF.

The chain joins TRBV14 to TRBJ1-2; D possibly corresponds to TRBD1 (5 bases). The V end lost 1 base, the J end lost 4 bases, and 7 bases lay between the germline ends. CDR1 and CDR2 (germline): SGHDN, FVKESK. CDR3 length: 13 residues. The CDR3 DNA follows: TGTGCCAGCAGCCAAGTGAGGGGCTATGGCTACACCTTC. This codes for CASSQVRGYGYTF.

CDR3 loop: CASSLIAGRSYEQYF. Here the CDR3 DNA reads TGTGCCAGCAGTCTAATAGCGGGGAGGTCCTACGAGCAGTACTTC. The V call is TRBV27, the J call TRBJ2-7, with 8 nucleotides matching TRBD2. The CDR3 contains 15 residues. V trimming: 5 bases; J trimming: 1 base; junction bases outside the gene matches: 7. Germline V gives CDR1 MNHEY, CDR2 SMNVEV (reference sequence).

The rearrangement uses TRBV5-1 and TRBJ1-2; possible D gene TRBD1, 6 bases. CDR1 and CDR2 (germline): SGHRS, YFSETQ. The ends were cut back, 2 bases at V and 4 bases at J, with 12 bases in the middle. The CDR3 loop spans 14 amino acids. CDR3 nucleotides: TGCGCCAGCAGCTTTGGACAGCCAACCTATGGCTACACCTTC. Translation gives CASSFGQPTYGYTF.

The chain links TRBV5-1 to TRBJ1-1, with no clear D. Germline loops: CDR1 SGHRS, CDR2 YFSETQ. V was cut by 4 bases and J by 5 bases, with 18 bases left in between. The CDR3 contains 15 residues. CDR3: CASSISGPMGTEAFF. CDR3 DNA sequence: TGCGCCAGCAGCATTTCAGGACCCATGGGTACTGAAGCTTTCTTT.

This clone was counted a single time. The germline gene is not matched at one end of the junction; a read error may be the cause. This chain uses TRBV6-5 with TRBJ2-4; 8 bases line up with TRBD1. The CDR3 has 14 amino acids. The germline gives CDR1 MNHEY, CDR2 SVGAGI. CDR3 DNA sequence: TGTGCCAGCAGACCGCAGGGGGCTGGAGGGACGGGACACTTC. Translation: CASRPQGAGGTGHF.

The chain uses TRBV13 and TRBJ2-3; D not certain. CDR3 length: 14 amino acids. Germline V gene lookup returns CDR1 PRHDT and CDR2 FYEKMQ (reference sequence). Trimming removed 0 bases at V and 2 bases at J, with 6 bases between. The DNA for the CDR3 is TGTGCCAGCAGCTTAGGACAACTCACAGATACGCAGTATTTT. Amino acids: CASSLGQLTDTQYF.

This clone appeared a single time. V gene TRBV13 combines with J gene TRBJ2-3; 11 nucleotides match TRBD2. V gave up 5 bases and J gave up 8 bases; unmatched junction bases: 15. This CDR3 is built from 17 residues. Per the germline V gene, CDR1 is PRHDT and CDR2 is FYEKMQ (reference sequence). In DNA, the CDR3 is TGTGCCAGCAGCCTCGGGACTAGCGGCCCTCAGGGGGCTACGCAGTATTTT. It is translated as CASSLGTSGPQGATQYF.

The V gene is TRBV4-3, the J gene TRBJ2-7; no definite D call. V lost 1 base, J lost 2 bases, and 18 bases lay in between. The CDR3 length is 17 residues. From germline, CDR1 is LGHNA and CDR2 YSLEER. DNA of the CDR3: TGCGCCAGCAGCCAAGGAATTTCGTCTTTACGTCCCTACGAGCAGTACTTC. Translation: CASSQGISSLRPYEQYF.

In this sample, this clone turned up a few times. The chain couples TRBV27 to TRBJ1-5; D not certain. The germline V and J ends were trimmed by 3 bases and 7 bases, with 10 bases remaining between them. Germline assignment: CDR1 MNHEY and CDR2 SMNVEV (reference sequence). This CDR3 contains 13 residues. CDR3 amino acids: CASSFMGNQPQHF. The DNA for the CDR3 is TGTGCCAGCAGTTTTATGGGGAACCAGCCCCAGCATTTT.

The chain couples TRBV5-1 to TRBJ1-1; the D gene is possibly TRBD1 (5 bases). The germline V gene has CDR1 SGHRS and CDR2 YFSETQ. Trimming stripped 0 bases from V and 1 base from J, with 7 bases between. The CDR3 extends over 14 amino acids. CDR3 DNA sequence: TGCGCCAGCAGCTTGGACGGACAGAACACTGAAGCTTTCTTT. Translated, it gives CASSLDGQNTEAFF.

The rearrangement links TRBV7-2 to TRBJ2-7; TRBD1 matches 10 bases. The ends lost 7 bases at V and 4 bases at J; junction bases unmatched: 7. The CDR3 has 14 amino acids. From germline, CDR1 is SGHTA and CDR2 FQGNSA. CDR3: CASNTGTGVYEQYF. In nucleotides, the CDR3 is TGTGCCAGCAACACCGGGACAGGGGTGTACGAGCAGTACTTC. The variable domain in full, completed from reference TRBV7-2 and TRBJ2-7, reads GAGVSQSPSNKVTEKGKDVELRCDPISGHTALYWYRQSLGQGLEFLIYFQGNSAPDKSGLPSDRFSAERTGGSVSTLTIQRTQQEDSAVYLCASNTGTGVYEQYFGPGTRLTVT.

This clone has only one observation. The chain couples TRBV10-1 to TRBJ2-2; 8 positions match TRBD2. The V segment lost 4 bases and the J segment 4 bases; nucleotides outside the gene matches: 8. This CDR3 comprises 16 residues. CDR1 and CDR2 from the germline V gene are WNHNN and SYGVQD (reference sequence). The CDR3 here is CASSVTSEEGTGELFF. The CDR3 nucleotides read TGCGCCAGCAGTGTGACTAGCGAGGAGGGCACCGGGGAGCTGTTTTTT.

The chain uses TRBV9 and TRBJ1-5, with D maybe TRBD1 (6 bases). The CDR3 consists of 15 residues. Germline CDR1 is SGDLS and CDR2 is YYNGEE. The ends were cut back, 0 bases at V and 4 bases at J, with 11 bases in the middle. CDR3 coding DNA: TGTGCCAGCAGCGTAGATGTGGGGGCTAATCAGCCCCAGCATTTT. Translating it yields CASSVDVGANQPQHF.

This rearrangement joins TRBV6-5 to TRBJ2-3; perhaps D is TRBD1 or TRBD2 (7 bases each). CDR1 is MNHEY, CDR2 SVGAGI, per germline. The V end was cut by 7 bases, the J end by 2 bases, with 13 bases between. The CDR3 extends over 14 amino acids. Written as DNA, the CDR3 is TGTGCCAGCAACCCAGGGGGGGTCACAGATACGCAGTATTTT. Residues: CASNPGGVTDTQYF.

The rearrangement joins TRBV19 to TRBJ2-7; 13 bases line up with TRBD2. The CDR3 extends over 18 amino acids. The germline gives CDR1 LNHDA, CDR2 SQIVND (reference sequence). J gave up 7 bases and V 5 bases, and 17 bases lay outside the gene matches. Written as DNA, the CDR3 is TGTGCCAGTAGTGGGACCGAAGTACTAGCGGGAGGGACGAGGGAGCAGTACTTC. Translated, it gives CASSGTEVLAGGTREQYF.

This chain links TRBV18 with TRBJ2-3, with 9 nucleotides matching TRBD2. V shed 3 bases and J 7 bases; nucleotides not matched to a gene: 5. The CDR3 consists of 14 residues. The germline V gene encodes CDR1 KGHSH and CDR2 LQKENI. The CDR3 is CASSPGLALNTQYF. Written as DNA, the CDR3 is TGTGCCAGCTCACCGGGACTAGCTTTGAATACGCAGTATTTT.

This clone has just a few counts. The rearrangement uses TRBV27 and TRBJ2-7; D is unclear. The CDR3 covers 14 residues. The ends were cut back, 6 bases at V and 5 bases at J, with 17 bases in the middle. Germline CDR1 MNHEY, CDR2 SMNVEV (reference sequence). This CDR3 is CASSLRLASDEQYF. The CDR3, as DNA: TGTGCCAGCAGCCTCAGACTGGCTTCGGACGAGCAGTACTTC.

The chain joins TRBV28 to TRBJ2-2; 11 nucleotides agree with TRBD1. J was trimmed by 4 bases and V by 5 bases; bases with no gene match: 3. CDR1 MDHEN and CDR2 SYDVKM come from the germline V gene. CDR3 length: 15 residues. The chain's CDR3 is CASSAGTGGTGELFF. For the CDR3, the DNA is TGTGCCAGCAGTGCCGGGACAGGGGGCACCGGGGAGCTGTTTTTT.

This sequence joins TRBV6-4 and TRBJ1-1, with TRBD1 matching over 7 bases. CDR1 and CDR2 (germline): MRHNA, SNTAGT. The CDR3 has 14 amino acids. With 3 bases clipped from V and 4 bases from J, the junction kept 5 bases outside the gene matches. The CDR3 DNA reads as TGTGCCAGCAGTGAATCCGGGGACAGCACTGAAGCTTTCTTT. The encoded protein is CASSESGDSTEAFF.

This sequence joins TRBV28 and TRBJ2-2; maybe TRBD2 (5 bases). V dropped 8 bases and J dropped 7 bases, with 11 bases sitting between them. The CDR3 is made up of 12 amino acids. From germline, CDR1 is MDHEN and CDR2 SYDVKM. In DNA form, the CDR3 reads TGTGCCAGCTCCGGGGTTTACGGGGAGCTGTTTTTT. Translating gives CASSGVYGELFF.

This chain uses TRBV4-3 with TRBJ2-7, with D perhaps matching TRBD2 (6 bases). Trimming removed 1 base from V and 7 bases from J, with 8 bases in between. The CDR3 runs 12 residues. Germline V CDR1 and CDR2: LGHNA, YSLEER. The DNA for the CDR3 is TGCGCCAGCAGCCAAGCTGGGGGGGAGCAGTACTTC. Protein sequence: CASSQAGGEQYF.

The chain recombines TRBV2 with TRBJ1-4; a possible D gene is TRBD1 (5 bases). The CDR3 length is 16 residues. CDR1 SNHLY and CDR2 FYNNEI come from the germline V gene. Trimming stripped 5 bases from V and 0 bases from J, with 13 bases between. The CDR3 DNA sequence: TGTGCCAGCAGTCTTGACAGTCCTTCAACTAATGAAAAACTGTTTTTT. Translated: CASSLDSPSTNEKLFF.

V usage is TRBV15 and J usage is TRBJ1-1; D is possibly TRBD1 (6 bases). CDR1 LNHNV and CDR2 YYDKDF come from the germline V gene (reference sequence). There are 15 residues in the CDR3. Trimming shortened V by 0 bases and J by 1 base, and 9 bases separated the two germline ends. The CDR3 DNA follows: TGTGCCACCAGCAGAGATAAGGGGGAGAACACTGAAGCTTTCTTT. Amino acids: CATSRDKGENTEAFF.